Shown below are 18 T cell receptor beta chains from a single sample sequenced in a study of T-cell memory formation after mild COVID-19. From the 5' RACE reads, TCRdb called clonotypes with MiXCR, one entry per CDR3 protein. The repertoire holds approximately 290,000 distinct CDR3 sequences, with roughly 8% as singletons. Sequencing was done on a sample of PBMCs or a T cell subset sorted from them (not recorded which). These receptor sequences come from a man between 18 and 29 years old who had mild COVID-19 (a few samples of this study predate the infection). Cell type and time point are not known.

A word on this clonotype: A much larger clone lies one base from this, so it may be a read error. The chain has TRBV20-1 and TRBJ2-5; 8 bases align to TRBD2. CDR3 length: 16 residues. V shed 4 bases and J 6 bases; nucleotides not matched to a gene: 16. Germline values: CDR1 DFQATT, CDR2 SNEGSKA (reference sequence). The CDR3: CSANPTSGGRGQTQYF. CDR3 bases: TGCAGTGCTAACCCAACCAGCGGGGGTCGAGGTCAGACCCAGTACTTC.

The CDR3 DNA sequence: TGCAGGGCCCGCCGACAGGCAGAGACCCAGTACTTC. It translates to CRARRQAETQYF. V gene TRBV20-1 combines with J gene TRBJ2-5; tentative D call: TRBD1 (6 bases). The CDR3 consists of 12 residues. Germline assignment: CDR1 DFQATT and CDR2 SNEGSKA (reference sequence).

This clonotype was seen a few times. The chain links TRBV10-3 to TRBJ2-1; 9 bases align to TRBD2. CDR1 and CDR2 from the germline V gene are ENHRY and SYGVKD. The length of the CDR3 is 15 residues. The V gene end was trimmed by 6 bases and the J gene end by 6 bases; junction bases not matched to a gene: 9. CDR3 sequence reads: CAISKMAGGLNEQFF. CDR3 nucleotides: TGTGCCATCAGCAAAATGGCGGGGGGGCTCAATGAGCAGTTCTTC.

This clonotype was found many times. The chain is built from TRBV6-2 or TRBV6-3 and TRBJ2-3, with D possibly matching TRBD2 (6 bases). V lost 5 bases and J lost 4, with 13 bases in between. The CDR3 covers 14 residues. The V gene's germline CDR1 is MNHEY and CDR2 SVGEGT. Here the CDR3 DNA reads TGTGCCAGCAGTACCTCGACTAGACCAGATACGCAGTATTTT. Protein product: CASSTSTRPDTQYF.

This clonotype was found a few times. The J gene is TRBJ2-1, the V gene TRBV4-1; 8 nucleotides agree with TRBD1. Germline V gene lookup returns CDR1 MGHRA and CDR2 YSYEKL. The V and J ends lost 1 base and 0 bases, in that order; junction bases with no gene match: 5. The CDR3 has 17 residues. The CDR3 nucleotides read TGCGCCAGCAGCCAAGGACAGGGGAAAAGCTCCTACAATGAGCAGTTCTTC. It yields the protein CASSQGQGKSSYNEQFF.

J is TRBJ2-3 and V is TRBV5-1; D possibly matches TRBD1 or TRBD2 (6 bases each). The CDR3 totals 16 residues. V lost 3 bases to trimming and J lost 4 bases, with 18 bases between them. Germline values: CDR1 SGHRS, CDR2 YFSETQ. The CDR3 loop is CASSSQAGGEADTQYF. CDR3 coding DNA: TGCGCCAGCAGCTCCCAGGCCGGGGGCGAGGCAGATACGCAGTATTTT.

This clonotype occurred a few times. The chain links TRBV15 to TRBJ2-7; D tentatively fits TRBD1 or TRBD2 (5 bases each). Trimming cost V 0 bases and J 2 bases, with 8 bases left between them. The CDR3 runs to 14 residues. The germline V gene encodes CDR1 LNHNV and CDR2 YYDKDF (reference sequence). The CDR3 spells CATSRETGPYEQYF. CDR3 nucleotides: TGTGCCACCAGCAGAGAAACGGGGCCCTACGAGCAGTACTTC. The complete variable domain, with remaining parts taken from reference TRBV15 and TRBJ2-7, reads DAMVIQNPRYQVTQFGKPVTLSCSQTLNHNVMYWYQQKSSQAPKLLFHYYDKDFNNEADTPDNFQSRRPNTSFCFLDIRSPGLGDTAMYLCATSRETGPYEQYFGPGTRLTVT.

A few counts support this clonotype. The chain joins TRBV7-2 to TRBJ2-1; TRBD2 matches at 9 bases. The length of the CDR3 is 15 residues. Trimming removed 1 base from V and 7 bases from J; junction bases left unmatched: 5. CDR1 and CDR2 from the germline V gene are SGHTA and FQGNSA. The CDR3 nucleotides read TGTGCCAGCAGCTTAGGGGCAGCGGGGGGAAATGAGCAGTTCTTC. This sequence encodes CASSLGAAGGNEQFF.

The chain couples TRBV9 to TRBJ2-7; 8 nucleotides line up with TRBD2. V was clipped by 4 bases and J by 1 base; unmatched bases: 10. Germline V gives CDR1 SGDLS, CDR2 YYNGEE. This CDR3 spans 16 amino acids. CDR3 residues: CASSPQRETRSYEQYV. The CDR3 region has the DNA TGTGCCAGCAGCCCCCAGCGGGAGACCCGTTCCTACGAGCAGTACGTC.

This clonotype was picked up a small number of times. The V call is TRBV7-2, the J call TRBJ2-3; maybe TRBD2 (5 bases). V lost 7 bases and J 4 bases, leaving 21 bases between the germline ends. The germline gives CDR1 SGHTA, CDR2 FQGNSA. This CDR3 has 16 residues. CDR3 nucleotides: TGTGCCAGCACCCCATCGGGGATAGCTCGAGCAGATACGCAGTATTTT. Its translation: CASTPSGIARADTQYF.

This clonotype appeared many times. The chain carries TRBV6-6 and TRBJ1-1; a possible D gene is TRBD1 (6 bases). The germline V gene has CDR1 MNHNY and CDR2 SVGAGI (reference sequence). Trimming cost V 6 bases and J 0 bases, with 17 bases left between them. The CDR3 sequence is 16 residues long. The CDR3 loop is CASRADRMSMNTEAFF. The CDR3 coding sequence is TGTGCCAGCAGAGCTGACAGGATGAGCATGAACACTGAAGCTTTCTTT.

This clonotype was counted many times. The chain links TRBV7-2 to TRBJ2-1; 7 bases align to TRBD2. V shed 1 base and J 10 bases; nucleotides not matched to a gene: 7. This CDR3 spans 14 amino acids. Germline V lookup: CDR1 SGHTA, CDR2 FQGNSA. The CDR3 reads CASSLEAGMGEQFF. The CDR3 bases are TGTGCCAGCAGCTTAGAAGCGGGGATGGGGGAGCAGTTCTTC.

This clonotype showed up just a few times. V usage is TRBV7-9 and J usage is TRBJ1-2, with D hard to call. In germline, CDR1 is SEHNR, CDR2 FQNEAQ (reference sequence). The CDR3 is made up of 12 amino acids. V was trimmed by 5 bases and J by 5 bases, leaving 9 bases between them. CDR3 nucleotide sequence: TGTGCCAGCAGCGAACCCACTTATGGCTACACCTTC. Translating gives CASSEPTYGYTF.

This rearrangement joins TRBV6-5 to TRBJ2-2; D may be TRBD1 or TRBD2 (5 bases each). This CDR3 has 16 residues. Trimming cost V 6 bases and J 0 bases, with 14 bases left between them. Germline CDR1 is MNHEY and CDR2 is SVGAGI. In DNA, the CDR3 is TGTGCCAGCAGCCGTGGCGAGGGGCCGAACACCGGGGAGCTGTTTTTT. Translation gives CASSRGEGPNTGELFF.

This clonotype has more than one count but fewer than ten. The chain employs TRBV7-9 and TRBJ1-1; tentative D call: TRBD1 (6 bases). Germline V lookup: CDR1 SEHNR, CDR2 FQNEAQ (reference sequence). Between the trimmed V and J ends, which lost 5 bases and 4 bases, there was a span of 11 bases. CDR3 length equals 13 residues. Here the CDR3 reads CASSRTGPTEAFF. The CDR3 DNA is TGTGCCAGCAGCCGAACAGGGCCCACTGAAGCTTTCTTT.

This clonotype was detected many times. V is TRBV7-2 and J is TRBJ2-2, with 8 nucleotides matching TRBD1. The CDR3 totals 17 residues. CDR1 is SGHTA, CDR2 FQGNSA, per germline. J was trimmed by 1 base and V by 1 base; bases with no gene match: 5. The CDR3 here is CASSLGPDRVNTGELFF. As DNA, the CDR3 is TGTGCCAGCAGCTTAGGACCGGACAGGGTGAACACCGGGGAGCTGTTTTTT.

The chain combines TRBV13 with TRBJ1-5; the D is unclear. Trimming took 5 bases from V and 7 from J, leaving 9 bases between them. Germline V gene sequence: CDR1 PRHDT, CDR2 FYEKMQ (reference sequence). This CDR3 spans 12 amino acids. CDR3 region: CASSRSGQPQHF. The CDR3 region has the DNA TGTGCCAGCAGCCGTAGTGGCCAGCCCCAGCATTTT.

A word on this clonotype: A read error may account for a junction end that differs from germline. The chain uses TRBV7-9 and TRBJ1-2; possibly TRBD1 for D (5 bases). The germline V gene has CDR1 SEHNR and CDR2 FQNEAQ (reference sequence). The CDR3 covers 10 residues. The CDR3 DNA follows: TGTGCCAGCAGCGGCCGGGGCTACAACTTC. This translates into CASSGRGYNF.